A single T cell receptor beta chain is shown here with its context. Its specificity is not known. One entry per CDR3 protein results from TCRdb running MiXCR on the RT-PCR reads. The repertoire has hundreds of thousands of distinct CDR3 sequences, 13% of them found once; the top ten carry over 10%. This sample is part of a study of response to subunit inactivated influenza vaccine. General study findings and limits: New T cells are recruited in small numbers by each seasonal influenza vaccination, according to the authors' suggestion.

Germline V CDR1 and CDR2: SGHTA, FQGNSA. The CDR3 has 16 amino acids. Trimming took 3 bases from V and 6 from J; bases not matched to a gene: 11. The sequence was obtained from a man aged 45-65 years who received an inactivated influenza vaccine. The sample consisted of PBMCs from blood, taken 40 to 50 days after vaccination. This rearrangement joins TRBV7-2 to TRBJ2-3; the match to TRBD2 covers 8 bases. The chain's CDR3 is CASSLVGTRPGDTQYF. CDR3 DNA sequence: TGTGCCAGCAGCTTGGTTGGGACTAGACCCGGGGATACGCAGTATTTT.